A selection of T cell receptor beta chains follows, all from one sample in a study of glioma-infiltrating T cells after dendritic cell vaccination. The method was immunoSEQ multiplex PCR; TCRdb's version includes in-frame clones alone and lacks a portion of them. The repertoire has some 90,000 clones, roughly four fifths of them found once; the top ten carry over 2%. The sequenced sample was blood, obtained after dendritic cell vaccination. The receptors stem from a human donor with glioblastoma. The CDR3 runs from the conserved cysteine through the conserved F or W. The D gene is left open where the match is weak. Clone sizes are given selectively: once, few, many, or a class where the clone is expanded.

CASGQTGSPLHF	TGCGCCAGCGGCCAAACAGGTTCACCCCTCCACTTT	TRBJ1-6	NA	NA	TRBV23-1
CASSLDRDNEQFF	TGTGCCAGCAGCTTGGACAGAGACAATGAGCAGTTCTTC	TRBJ2-1	NA	NA	TRBV5-8
CASSLGQGKNQPQHF	TGTGCCAGCAGCTTGGGACAGGGTAAAAATCAGCCCCAGCATTTT	TRBJ1-5	TRBD1	NA	TRBV5-6
CASSLVGGSYGYTF	TGTGCCAGCAGCTTAGTAGGGGGCAGCTATGGCTACACCTTC	TRBJ1-2	TRBD1	NA	TRBV7-9
CASSSGGRDSIRNIQYF	TGTGCCAGCAGCAGTGGCGGCAGGGATAGTATTAGGAACATTCAGTACTTC	TRBJ2-4	NA	NA	TRBV7-2
CASYGQYGYTF	TGCGCCAGCTACGGACAGTATGGCTACACCTTC	TRBJ1-2	NA	few	TRBV4-1
CASSFQRLQTDEAFF	TGTGCCAGCAGCTTCCAACGCCTCCAGACAGATGAAGCTTTCTTT	TRBJ1-1	NA	NA	TRBV5-6
CATHARANSPLHF	TGTGCCACCCATGCCAGGGCTAATTCACCCCTCCACTTT	TRBJ1-6	NA	NA	TRBV5-4
CSVELGRGADNEQFF	TGCAGCGTTGAATTGGGGCGGGGGGCAGACAATGAGCAGTTCTTC	TRBJ2-1	TRBD2	NA	TRBV29-1
CASTWGDLYGYTF	TGTGCCAGCACCTGGGGGGACCTCTATGGCTACACCTTC	TRBJ1-2	NA	NA	TRBV6-1
CSVGELVPGAGELFF	TGCAGCGTTGGAGAACTAGTTCCGGGGGCCGGGGAGCTGTTTTTT	TRBJ2-2	NA	few	TRBV29-1
CASSVELIRGPAADTQYF	TGTGCCAGCAGCGTAGAACTCATCAGGGGGCCAGCAGCAGATACGCAGTATTTT	TRBJ2-3	TRBD1	NA	TRBV9
CASSLAGQGMRQPQHF	TGTGCCAGCAGCTTGGCGGGACAGGGGATGCGGCAGCCCCAGCATTTT	TRBJ1-5	TRBD1	once	TRBV5-8
CASSLDRQVLNTEAFF	TGTGCCAGCAGCTTAGACCGGCAGGTCCTGAACACTGAAGCTTTCTTT	TRBJ1-1	NA	NA	TRBV7-2
CASSREGTTGEKLFF	TGTGCCAGCAGCCGCGAGGGGACGACAGGGGAAAAACTGTTTTTT	TRBJ1-4	TRBD1	NA	TRBV7-9
CASSLSDGGEKLFF	TGTGCCAGCAGCCTCTCTGACGGGGGGGAAAAACTGTTTTTT	TRBJ1-4	NA	NA	TRBV11-1
CASSRGVTSHEQYF	TGTGCCAGCAGCCGGGGGGTAACCTCTCACGAGCAGTACTTC	TRBJ2-7	TRBD2	NA	TRBV7-2
CASSFLSGTNTGELFF	TGTGCCAGTAGTTTCCTTAGCGGGACGAACACCGGGGAGCTGTTTTTT	TRBJ2-2	TRBD2	NA	TRBV19